The subject of this entry is one T cell receptor beta chain. 60 Vbeta and 13 Jbeta primers were used in PCR. The assay was immunoSEQ multiplex PCR, and TCRdb's table has in-frame clones only and misses some. The sample records about 190,000 clones, about 88% being singletons. This sample is part of a study of cytomegalovirus exposure and HLA in healthy donors. Per germline, CDR1 SGDLS and CDR2 YYNGEE. The CDR3 has 16 amino acids. The trim removed 4 bases at V and 4 bases at J, leaving 6 bases unmatched. This sequence was found in a woman between 18 and 29 years old in good health and CMV-seronegative. The chain recombines TRBV9 with TRBJ2-2; 11 bases align to TRBD2. Sequenced: PBMCs. The CDR3 nucleotides read TGTGCCAGCAGCAAGGGACTAGCGGAACCCACCGGGGAGCTGTTTTTT. Amino acid sequence: CASSKGLAEPTGELFF.